This section outlines one T cell receptor (beta chain) sequence together with its context. Its antigen is undetermined. This sample is drawn from a study of radiotherapy plus CTLA-4 blockade in lung cancer. Looking at the study overall: An objective response was seen in 15% to 20% of patients, and disease control in 25% to 40%. Study-wide results and caveats: Tumor-derived TCR clones expanded in blood after radiotherapy plus ipilimumab.

V lost 6 bases to trimming and J lost 11 bases; unmatched junction nucleotides: 16. The germline V gene encodes CDR1 LNHDA and CDR2 SQIVND (reference sequence). The CDR3 is made up of 15 amino acids. The data were produced by immunoSEQ multiplex PCR, yet TCRdb's version contains in-frame clones alone and is incomplete. Here the sample spans 85,000 to 90,000 clones, about 87% being singletons. Chemo-refractory metastatic non-small-cell lung cancer patients received focal radiation with ipilimumab CTLA-4 blockade. This clonotype was sampled from a human donor with non-small cell lung cancer that progressed on radiotherapy plus ipilimumab. This sample comprised peripheral blood, obtained from a patient treated with radiotherapy plus ipilimumab. The chain combines TRBV19 with TRBJ1-1; TRBD1 agrees at 9 bases. Written as DNA, the CDR3 is TGTGCCAGTAGCCGACCGGGACAGGGACTATTTGAGGCTTTCTTT. Translation gives CASSRPGQGLFEAFF.